A single sample is the source of the 22 T cell receptor beta chains below, sequenced in a study of blood T cell repertoires in COVID-19. The assay was immunoSEQ multiplex PCR, and TCRdb's table has in-frame clones only and misses some. There are 300,000 to 450,000 clones in the sample; around nine tenths occur only once, and 3% lies in the top ten. Sequenced material: peripheral blood. The receptors originated from a human donor in a cohort sampled during active COVID-19.

The chain recombines TRBV27 with TRBJ2-5; 11 nucleotides match TRBD2. Germline trimming cut 8 bases from V and 5 bases from J; bases unmatched to any gene: 7. The CDR3 is 14 residues long. CDR1 is MNHEY, CDR2 SMNVEV, per germline (reference sequence). The CDR3 loop reads CASGASGGRETQYF. Here the CDR3 DNA reads TGTGCCAGCGGAGCTAGCGGGGGGCGGGAGACCCAGTACTTC.

The gene calls are TRBV30 and TRBJ1-4; 9 bases fit TRBD1. The CDR3 is made up of 15 amino acids. Trimming took 2 bases from V and 7 from J; bases not matched to a gene: 8. Germline CDR1 GTSNPN, CDR2 SVGIG (reference sequence). The CDR3 loop reads CAWSPRTGAREKLFF. The DNA for the CDR3 is TGTGCCTGGAGTCCGAGGACAGGGGCTCGTGAAAAACTGTTTTTT.

The V and J genes are TRBV25-1 and TRBJ2-5; the match to TRBD1 covers 7 bases. The CDR3 spans 16 residues. V dropped 4 bases and J dropped 3; count of bases not matched to a gene: 11. Germline values: CDR1 MGHDK, CDR2 SYGVNS. DNA of the CDR3: TGTGCCAGCAGTGCCGCTAAGTGGGACAGAGAAGAGACCCAGTACTTC. This gives the protein CASSAAKWDREETQYF.

J is TRBJ2-7 and V is TRBV29-1, with 8 bases aligning to TRBD1. The germline V gene encodes CDR1 SQVTM and CDR2 ANQGSEA. Trimming removed 3 bases from V and 5 bases from J; junction bases left unmatched: 24. The CDR3 covers 19 residues. For the CDR3, the DNA is TGCAGCGTTGATAAGGGACAGGTTAGGAGGCCCATTCCATTCCACGAGCAGTACTTC. Residues: CSVDKGQVRRPIPFHEQYF.

This clone has just one count. The chain has TRBV24-1 and TRBJ2-7, with D perhaps matching TRBD2 (5 bases). The CDR3 length is 15 residues. CDR1 KGHDR and CDR2 SFDVKD come from the germline V gene. Trimming removed 4 bases at V and 3 bases at J, with 15 bases between. CDR3 in amino acids: CATSDPRDAIYEQYF. CDR3 nucleotide sequence: TGTGCCACCAGTGACCCGAGGGATGCAATCTACGAGCAGTACTTC.

This chain links TRBV30 with TRBJ1-2; TRBD1 is a possible D gene (6 bases). The CDR3 totals 13 residues. CDR1 is GTSNPN, CDR2 SVGIG, per germline (reference sequence). Deletions cut 5 bases from V and 4 bases from J, with 14 bases between. In DNA form, the CDR3 reads TGTGCCTGGGTCAAACAGGGTTCCTATGGCTACACCTTC. Its protein product is CAWVKQGSYGYTF.

This sequence joins TRBV2 and TRBJ2-3; no clear D. The CDR3 spans 10 residues. V lost 4 bases and J lost 7, with 3 bases in between. Germline CDR1 SNHLY, CDR2 FYNNEI. The CDR3 DNA sequence: TGTGCCAGCAGTGGTAATACGCAGTATTTT. This translates into CASSGNTQYF. The full variable domain, completed using reference TRBV2 and TRBJ2-3, is EPEVTQTPSHQVTQMGQEVILRCVPISNHLYFYWYRQILGQKVEFLVSFYNNEISEKSEIFDDQFSVERPDGSNFTLKIRSTKLEDSAMYFCASSGNTQYFGPGTRLTVL.

This sequence joins TRBV19 and TRBJ2-1; 7 bases are a match to TRBD2. This CDR3 has 14 residues. J was trimmed by 6 bases and V by 3 bases; bases with no gene match: 5. Germline V gene data show CDR1 as LNHDA and CDR2 as SQIVND (reference sequence). DNA for the CDR3: TGTGCCAGTAGTATCGGGAGGCTGGGCAATGAGCAGTTCTTC. Translating gives CASSIGRLGNEQFF.

This clone appeared many times. This chain connects TRBV30 to TRBJ1-6; D may be TRBD1 (5 bases). The V end lost 1 base, the J end lost 5 bases, and 15 bases lay between the germline ends. Per germline, CDR1 GTSNPN and CDR2 SVGIG (reference sequence). This CDR3 is 16 amino acids long. Here the CDR3 DNA reads TGTGCCTGGAGTGCTACATGGGCAGGGAATAATTCACCCCTCCACTTT. Its protein product is CAWSATWAGNNSPLHF.

The chain employs TRBV9 and TRBJ2-5; TRBD2 aligns across 9 bases. The CDR3 length is 14 residues. Germline CDR1 and CDR2: SGDLS and YYNGEE. The V gene end was trimmed by 2 bases and the J gene end by 2 bases; junction bases not matched to a gene: 1. The CDR3 reads CASSVLAGQETQYF. CDR3 DNA: TGTGCCAGCAGCGTGCTAGCGGGGCAAGAGACCCAGTACTTC.

This chain joins TRBV5-6 and TRBJ2-6; no clear D. Germline V gives CDR1 SGHDT, CDR2 YYEEEE. CDR3 length: 16 amino acids. V lost 0 bases, J lost 4 bases, and 11 bases lay in between. CDR3 nucleotides: TGTGCCAGCAGCTTGGGTCTCGCGGCCGGGGCCAACGTCCTGACTTTC. Amino acids: CASSLGLAAGANVLTF.

The CDR3 sequence: CASAGLAAHTGELFF. The CDR3 DNA sequence: TGCGCCAGCGCGGGACTAGCGGCCCACACCGGGGAGCTGTTTTTT. The chain combines TRBV5-1 with TRBJ2-2; 11 bases fit TRBD2. The germline V gene encodes CDR1 SGHRS and CDR2 YFSETQ. This CDR3 contains 15 residues. With V trimmed by 7 bases and J by 3 bases, 5 bases remained unmatched. Full variable domain (outside the CDR3, taken from reference TRBV5-1 and TRBJ2-2): KAGVTQTPRYLIKTRGQQVTLSCSPISGHRSVSWYQQTPGQGLQFLFEYFSETQRNKGNFPGRFSGRQFSNSRSEMNVSTLELGDSALYLCASAGLAAHTGELFFGEGSRLTVL.

This chain joins TRBV6-6 and TRBJ2-3; maybe TRBD2 (6 bases). The ends were cut back, 3 bases at V and 1 base at J, with 14 bases in the middle. CDR3 length equals 16 residues. Germline CDR1 reads MNHNY; CDR2 reads SVGAGI (reference sequence). CDR3 nucleotides: TGTGCCAGCAGTTATTTGATAGCGGATCGCACAGATACGCAGTATTTT. It encodes CASSYLIADRTDTQYF.

The genes are TRBV6-4 and TRBJ2-1, with TRBD2 matching over 9 bases. Germline CDR1 MRHNA, CDR2 SNTAGT. This CDR3 spans 16 amino acids. J lost 0 bases, V lost 3 bases, and 3 bases had no gene match. The DNA of the CDR3 is TGTGCCAGCAGTGAGAGCGGGAGGCCCTCCTACAATGAGCAGTTCTTC. Protein: CASSESGRPSYNEQFF.

The rearrangement joins TRBV25-1 to TRBJ2-3; TRBD2 matches 13 bases. The CDR3 spans 16 residues. The V gene's germline CDR1 is MGHDK and CDR2 SYGVNS. Unmatched junction bases numbered 5, after V lost 7 bases and J lost 1 base. Written as DNA, the CDR3 is TGTGCCAGCAAGCGAGGGACTAGCGGGGGCACAGATACGCAGTATTTT. This codes for CASKRGTSGGTDTQYF.

The chain has TRBV6-6 and TRBJ2-7; 8 bases are shared with TRBD1. CDR1 MNHNY and CDR2 SVGAGI come from the germline V gene (reference sequence). Losses at the gene ends were 6 bases for V and 5 bases for J; bases not matched to a gene: 24. This CDR3 spans 19 amino acids. CDR3 sequence: CASSSGGLNRGYSRNEQYF. The CDR3 region has the DNA TGTGCCAGCAGCTCAGGGGGCTTAAACAGGGGTTATTCGAGGAACGAGCAGTACTTC.

V gene TRBV5-4 combines with J gene TRBJ1-1, with D possibly matching TRBD1 (6 bases). V was clipped by 4 bases and J by 1 base, with 11 bases between them. The CDR3 loop spans 14 amino acids. CDR1 SGHNT and CDR2 YYREEE come from the germline V gene (reference sequence). DNA of the CDR3: TGTGCCAGCAGCCTGGAAGGGGGGAACACTGAAGCTTTCTTT. This gives the protein CASSLEGGNTEAFF.

This clone was seen a handful of times. V and J are TRBV5-1 and TRBJ2-5, with a tentative D call TRBD2 (6 bases). CDR1 is SGHRS and CDR2 is YFSETQ in the germline V gene. Between the trimmed V and J ends, which lost 1 base and 3 bases, there was a span of 10 bases. The CDR3 runs 14 residues. The CDR3 nucleotides read TGCGCCAGCAGCTTGCACGGGGGTGAAGAGACCCAGTACTTC. This codes for CASSLHGGEETQYF. Filled out from reference TRBV5-1 and TRBJ2-5, the complete variable domain reads KAGVTQTPRYLIKTRGQQVTLSCSPISGHRSVSWYQQTPGQGLQFLFEYFSETQRNKGNFPGRFSGRQFSNSRSEMNVSTLELGDSALYLCASSLHGGEETQYFGPGTRLLVL.

The chain combines TRBV15 with TRBJ2-7; 7 bases align to TRBD2. The V gene end was trimmed by 4 bases and the J gene end by 2 bases; junction bases not matched to a gene: 5. This CDR3 is built from 14 residues. The germline V gene encodes CDR1 LNHNV and CDR2 YYDKDF (reference sequence). The CDR3 protein is CATSTASGPYEQYF. DNA of the CDR3: TGTGCCACCAGCACAGCTAGCGGCCCCTACGAGCAGTACTTC.

The gene calls are TRBV30 and TRBJ2-3; 9 nucleotides align to TRBD2. The CDR3 runs to 12 residues. Germline V gene sequence: CDR1 GTSNPN, CDR2 SVGIG (reference sequence). Trimming at V came to 0 bases and at J to 14 bases, leaving 6 bases not matched to a gene. CDR3 DNA: TGTGCCTGGAGTGTTCGCGGGGGGGTTCGGTATTTT. Translating it yields CAWSVRGGVRYF.

V is TRBV19 and J is TRBJ1-1; D is ambiguous. The CDR3 runs 13 residues. Germline CDR1 is LNHDA and CDR2 is SQIVND (reference sequence). Trimming stripped 3 bases from V and 6 bases from J, with 11 bases between. The CDR3 region has the DNA TGTGCCAGTAGTATGGACCGGGAGGCTGAAGCTTTCTTT. Translated: CASSMDREAEAFF.

J is TRBJ1-3 and V is TRBV6-5; D remains unclear. The V gene's germline CDR1 is MNHEY and CDR2 SVGAGI. The ends were cut back, 3 bases at V and 0 bases at J, with 12 bases in the middle. This CDR3 contains 16 residues. CDR3 DNA sequence: TGTGCCAGCAGTTATTTGTGGGAGAGCTCTGGAAACACCATATATTTT. This codes for CASSYLWESSGNTIYF.